These 23 T cell receptor beta chains originate from one sample sequenced in a study of T cells in Graves' hyperthyroidism and ophthalmopathy. RNA transcripts provided the source from which TCR beta CDR3 regions were amplified. HTBI primers were the set used in a first-round RT-PCR of the TCR CDR3. One entry per CDR3 protein results from TCRdb running MiXCR on the multiplex PCR reads. The sample gives around 56,000 distinct CDR3 sequences, about 57% of which show up once; roughly 3.4% is in the top ten. Source material: blood. All receptors come from a woman aged 60-75 years with Graves' ophthalmopathy.

As concerns this clonotype: The DNA is left out, because the CDR3 cannot be placed on it with certainty; the CDR3 is given as TCRdb lists it. The chain recombines TRBV2 with TRBJ1-5; the table names TRBD1, a call not compared with the DNA. The V gene's germline CDR1 is SNHLY and CDR2 FYNNEI. The CDR3 is made up of 23 amino acids, end residues included. CDR3 region: CASRGDRGLTNEKLFFGSGTQHF.

This chain connects TRBV5-1 to TRBJ1-5; TRBD1 aligns across 7 bases. Unmatched junction bases numbered 6, after V lost 0 bases and J lost 3 bases. The CDR3 has 16 amino acids. CDR1 and CDR2 (germline): SGHRS, YFSETQ. The CDR3 loop reads CASSLGRTGNNQPQHF. As DNA, the CDR3 is TGCGCCAGCAGCTTGGGTCGGACAGGCAACAATCAGCCCCAGCATTTT.

This clonotype came up once. V and J are TRBV11-3 and TRBJ1-2; 7 bases align to TRBD1. The CDR3 loop spans 15 amino acids. Per the germline V gene, CDR1 is SGHNT and CDR2 is YENEEA. CDR3 sequence reads: CVSSLRQGGEYGYTF. In DNA, the CDR3 is TGTGTCAGTAGCCTCCGACAGGGTGGAGAGTATGGCTACACCTTC.

V gene TRBV24-1 combines with J gene TRBJ2-5, with D hard to call. The CDR3 is 14 residues long. Trimming cost V 5 bases and J 4 bases, with 13 bases left between them. Germline-derived CDR1 and CDR2 are KGHDR and SFDVKD. The DNA for the CDR3 is TGTGCCACCAGTGGGTTGGGCGATGGAGAGACCCAGTACTTC. Translated: CATSGLGDGETQYF.

On this clonotype itself: Germline is not matched at one junction end, which may reflect a read error. V usage is TRBV6-5 and J usage is TRBJ1-2; D perhaps matches TRBD1 (5 bases). This CDR3 region has 15 residues. Germline-derived CDR1 and CDR2 are MNHEY and SVGAGI. The CDR3 spells CATTPGLPSVYGYAF. CDR3 sequence (DNA): TGTGCCACCACTCCGGGACTCCCATCCGTCTATGGCTACGCCTTC.

This clonotype occurred a few times. The chain uses TRBV25-1 and TRBJ1-3; 9 bases are shared with TRBD1. CDR3 length: 15 amino acids. Unmatched junction bases numbered 7, after V lost 7 bases and J lost 3 bases. Germline V gene lookup returns CDR1 MGHDK and CDR2 SYGVNS. The CDR3 sequence is CASNRTGVCGNTIYF. CDR3 DNA sequence: TGTGCCAGCAATCGGACAGGGGTTTGTGGAAACACCATATATTTT.

In this sample, this clonotype turned up many times. V gene TRBV4-1 combines with J gene TRBJ2-1, with 11 positions matching TRBD2. Looked up from germline, CDR1 is MGHRA and CDR2 is YSYEKL. The CDR3 runs 15 residues. V shed 3 bases, J shed 6 bases, and the junction held 4 bases outside the gene matches. The CDR3 here is CASSQTSGAPNEQFF. CDR3 sequence (DNA): TGCGCCAGCAGCCAGACTAGCGGGGCCCCCAATGAGCAGTTCTTC.

This clonotype was counted many times. The chain is built from TRBV20-1 and TRBJ1-6, with D maybe TRBD1 (6 bases). Germline V gene data show CDR1 as DFQATT and CDR2 as SNEGSKA (reference sequence). Deletions cut 0 bases from V and 1 base from J, with 19 bases between. The CDR3 has 19 amino acids. The CDR3 sequence is CSARDQQGWLRSYNSPLHF. CDR3 bases: TGCAGTGCTAGAGATCAACAGGGTTGGCTTCGGTCCTATAATTCACCCCTCCACTTT.

The chain couples TRBV7-9 to TRBJ1-3, with 10 positions matching TRBD1. With 7 bases clipped from V and 3 bases from J, the junction kept 9 bases outside the gene matches. The CDR3 has 16 residues. CDR1 is SEHNR, CDR2 FQNEAQ, per germline (reference sequence). The CDR3 loop reads CASIGVTGGSGNTIYF. Here the CDR3 DNA reads TGTGCCAGCATTGGGGTGACAGGGGGCAGTGGAAACACCATATATTTT.

In its sample, this clonotype is medium-sized. This chain links TRBV11-2 with TRBJ1-6; no firm D call. The germline CDR1 and CDR2 sequences are SGHAT and FQNNGV. This CDR3 region has 11 residues. Trimming removed 0 bases at V and 10 bases at J, with 1 base between. CDR3 nucleotide sequence: TGTGCCAGCAGCTTAGAATCACCCCTCCACTTT. This encodes CASSLESPLHF.

J is TRBJ1-5 and V is TRBV10-3, with D possibly matching TRBD1 (6 bases). V lost 10 bases and J lost 4, with 14 bases in between. The CDR3 extends over 13 amino acids. Germline V gene sequence: CDR1 ENHRY, CDR2 SYGVKD. Written as DNA, the CDR3 is TGTGCCACCCGAAACAGGGAGAATCAGCCCCAGCATTTT. Protein sequence: CATRNRENQPQHF.

In this sample, this clonotype turned up a few times. The chain employs TRBV20-1 and TRBJ1-6, with unresolved D. The V gene's germline CDR1 is DFQATT and CDR2 SNEGSKA (reference sequence). This CDR3 has 14 amino acids. V was cut by 1 base and J by 7 bases, with 11 bases left in between. The CDR3 protein is CSARAGTGNSPLHF. Here the CDR3 DNA reads TGCAGTGCTAGAGCCGGCACGGGGAATTCACCCCTCCACTTT.

The V gene is TRBV7-2, the J gene TRBJ1-2, with D perhaps matching TRBD1 (6 bases). This CDR3 comprises 13 residues. The germline CDR1 and CDR2 sequences are SGHTA and FQGNSA. Between the trimmed V and J ends, which lost 8 bases and 4 bases, there was a span of 14 bases. CDR3 amino acids: CASLGGGPYGYTF. Written as DNA, the CDR3 is TGTGCCAGCCTTGGGGGGGGGCCCTATGGCTACACCTTC.

This clonotype was observed many times. V gene TRBV7-9 combines with J gene TRBJ2-3, with 9 bases identical to TRBD1. Germline CDR1 and CDR2: SEHNR and FQNEAQ (reference sequence). The junction had 3 bases not matched to a gene; V was cut back by 1 base and J by 4 bases. This CDR3 has 15 residues. CDR3 nucleotide sequence: TGTGCCAGCAGCTTAGGGACAGGGGATCCAGATACGCAGTATTTT. Amino acids: CASSLGTGDPDTQYF.

By share, this clonotype counts as medium-sized (0.01 to 0.1%). The gene calls are TRBV10-3 and TRBJ2-7; D unresolved. Germline-derived CDR1 and CDR2 are ENHRY and SYGVKD. Trimming removed 2 bases at V and 5 bases at J, with 7 bases between. This CDR3 has 12 residues. The CDR3 region is CAISERSHEQYF. CDR3 coding DNA: TGTGCCATCAGTGAGAGGAGCCACGAGCAGTACTTC.

This clonotype appeared many times. V usage is TRBV5-1 and J usage is TRBJ1-1, with 7 bases matching TRBD1. The length of the CDR3 is 13 residues. V was clipped by 4 bases and J by 5 bases; unmatched bases: 5. Germline V gene data show CDR1 as SGHRS and CDR2 as YFSETQ. In DNA, the CDR3 is TGCGCCAGCAGCATGACAGGGAGTACTGAAGCTTTCTTT. The encoded protein is CASSMTGSTEAFF.

This clonotype showed up many times. The chain has TRBV11-2 and TRBJ2-3, with 8 bases fitting TRBD2. This CDR3 region has 15 residues. The germline V gene has CDR1 SGHAT and CDR2 FQNNGV. The ends lost 3 bases at V and 6 bases at J; junction bases unmatched: 8. Here the CDR3 DNA reads TGTGCCAGCAGCTTCGGGGGGGCCGGCGGGGATACGCAGTATTTT. This sequence encodes CASSFGGAGGDTQYF. The whole variable domain, remainder taken from reference TRBV11-2 and TRBJ2-3, is EAGVAQSPRYKIIEKRQSVAFWCNPISGHATLYWYQQILGQGPKLLIQFQNNGVVDDSQLPKDRFSAERLKGVDSTLKIQPAKLEDSAVYLCASSFGGAGGDTQYFGPGTRLTVL.

This sequence joins TRBV9 and TRBJ2-2; weak D call: TRBD1 (6 bases). V lost 3 bases and J 0 bases, leaving 9 bases between the germline ends. Germline lookup yields CDR1 SGDLS and CDR2 YYNGEE. This CDR3 region has 15 residues. The chain's CDR3 is CASSAGHSNTGELFF. The CDR3 nucleotides read TGTGCCAGCAGCGCGGGACATTCGAACACCGGGGAGCTGTTTTTT.

The CDR3 sequence: CASSLGWDRGVVVGEKLFF. CDR3 DNA: TGTGCCAGCAGCTTAGGCTGGGACAGGGGGGTGGTGGTGGGTGAAAAACTGTTTTTT. The J gene is TRBJ1-4, the V gene TRBV7-2, with TRBD1 matching over 11 bases. Germline V gene data show CDR1 as SGHTA and CDR2 as FQGNSA. CDR3 size: 19 residues. V shed 1 base and J 7 bases; nucleotides not matched to a gene: 14.

This clonotype was seen at least ten times. This chain uses TRBV4-1 with TRBJ1-5; the D is unclear. V was clipped by 5 bases and J by 0 bases, with 23 bases between them. The CDR3 extends over 19 amino acids. Germline CDR1 reads MGHRA; CDR2 reads YSYEKL. CDR3 amino acids: CASSTRYLGEPYSNQPQHF. CDR3 coding DNA: TGCGCCAGCAGCACCAGGTATCTCGGGGAGCCGTATAGCAATCAGCCCCAGCATTTT.

This clonotype qualifies as medium-sized. This chain connects TRBV7-9 to TRBJ2-2; the match to TRBD1 covers 9 bases. V dropped 0 bases and J dropped 5; count of bases not matched to a gene: 7. CDR1 and CDR2 (germline): SEHNR, FQNEAQ (reference sequence). The CDR3 contains 17 residues. DNA for the CDR3: TGTGCCAGCAGCTTAGCAGGCGGGACAGGGAAAACCGGGGAGCTGTTTTTT. It yields the protein CASSLAGGTGKTGELFF.

This clonotype has ten or more counts. This sequence joins TRBV5-4 and TRBJ2-3; tentative D call: TRBD2 (6 bases). V lost 1 base and J 0 bases, leaving 9 bases between the germline ends. The CDR3 length is 15 residues. Germline V gene sequence: CDR1 SGHNT, CDR2 YYREEE (reference sequence). CDR3 loop: CASSLKGLSTDTQYF. For the CDR3, the DNA is TGTGCCAGCAGCTTGAAGGGACTTAGCACAGATACGCAGTATTTT.

The rearrangement links TRBV12-3 or TRBV12-4 to TRBJ2-2; TRBD1 aligns across 7 bases. The CDR3 is 14 residues long. After removal of 5 bases from V and 7 bases from J, the junction contained 7 bases not matched to a gene. The CDR3: CASSPTTGSGELFF. CDR3 nucleotides: TGTGCCAGCAGTCCAACGACAGGGAGCGGGGAGCTGTTTTTT.